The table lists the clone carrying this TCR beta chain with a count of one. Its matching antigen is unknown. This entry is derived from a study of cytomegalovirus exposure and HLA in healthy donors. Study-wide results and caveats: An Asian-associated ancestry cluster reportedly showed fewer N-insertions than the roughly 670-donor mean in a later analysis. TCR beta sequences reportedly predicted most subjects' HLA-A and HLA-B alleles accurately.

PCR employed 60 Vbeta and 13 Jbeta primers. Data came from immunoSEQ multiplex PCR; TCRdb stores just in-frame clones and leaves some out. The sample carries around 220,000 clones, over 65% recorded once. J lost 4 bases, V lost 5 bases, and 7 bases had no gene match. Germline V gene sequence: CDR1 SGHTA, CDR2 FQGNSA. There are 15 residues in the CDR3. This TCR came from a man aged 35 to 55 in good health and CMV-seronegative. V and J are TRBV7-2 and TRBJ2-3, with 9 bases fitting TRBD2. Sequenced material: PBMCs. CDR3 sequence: CASSPRGGVADTQYF. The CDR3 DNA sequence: TGTGCCAGCAGCCCGCGGGGGGGCGTCGCAGATACGCAGTATTTT.